This TCR beta chain came from a study of cytomegalovirus exposure and HLA in healthy donors. With 60 Vbeta and 13 Jbeta primers, the PCR was carried out. Repertoires were generated with immunoSEQ multiplex PCR, while TCRdb's copy carries only in-frame clones and drops some. The sample has over 150,000 clones, roughly 80% seen once. Germline V gene data show CDR1 as SGHTA and CDR2 as FQGTGA. V lost 1 base, J lost 8 bases, and 15 bases lay in between. CDR3 length equals 15 residues. Donors counted as nominally healthy when sampled, yet unrecorded immune exposures were likely. This sequence was found in a girl aged 10-17 years in good health and CMV-seropositive. V gene TRBV7-3 combines with J gene TRBJ2-1, with D unresolved. The specimen was PBMCs. CDR3 nucleotide sequence: TGTGCCAGCAGCTTAAGCGACGACTTTTGGGATGAGCAGTTCTTC. Amino acids: CASSLSDDFWDEQFF.